The 7 T cell receptor beta chains listed next were all sequenced from one sample in a study of control samples from healthy donors and cancer patients (dated by TCRdb to about 2020). Receptor libraries were prepared by the immunoSEQ multiplex PCR assay. In TCRdb, the immuneACCESS table is reduced to in-frame sequences with V and J assigned. These tables do not hold every clone; where another copy was compared, an unresolved V gene accounts for under half, and the others remain unexplained. The sample table contains roughly 450,000 clones; only one count was recorded for 75% to 95% of them. 5% to 8% of the sample is taken by the ten largest. The sequencing input was PBMCs. The receptors were gathered from a middle-aged man with head and neck cancer.

The chain employs TRBV29-1 and TRBJ2-3; TRBD1 aligns across 8 bases. The trim removed 0 bases at V and 9 bases at J, leaving 11 bases unmatched. The germline CDR1 and CDR2 sequences are SQVTM and ANQGSEA. This CDR3 has 15 residues. The CDR3 nucleotides are TGCAGCGTTGAAGAGGAGAGGACAGGGCTATTCACGCAGTATTTT. Its protein product is CSVEEERTGLFTQYF.

The chain uses TRBV11-2 and TRBJ2-7, with D possibly being TRBD1 (5 bases). The length of the CDR3 is 16 residues. The germline V gene encodes CDR1 SGHAT and CDR2 FQNNGV. Trimming stripped 5 bases from V and 3 bases from J, with 20 bases between. The CDR3 coding sequence is TGTGCCAGCAGCCCCGTCTCAGGGCCCAAGTACTACGAGCAGTACTTC. Translation gives CASSPVSGPKYYEQYF.

The chain couples TRBV28 to TRBJ1-1; TRBD1 is a possible D gene (5 bases). Germline V CDR1 and CDR2: MDHEN, SYDVKM. CDR3 length: 15 residues. Trimming left V 6 bases short and J 0 bases short, with 14 bases between. CDR3 sequence (DNA): TGTGCCAGCAGCCCGTCAGGGCTGATGAACACTGAAGCTTTCTTT. This translates into CASSPSGLMNTEAFF.

This chain uses TRBV5-5 with TRBJ1-1; D uncertain. CDR3 length equals 12 residues. CDR1 is SGHKS, CDR2 YYEKEE, per germline (reference sequence). Trimming shortened V by 4 bases and J by 10 bases, and 14 bases separated the two germline ends. The CDR3 region is CASSPGELRAFF. CDR3 nucleotides: TGTGCCAGCAGCCCGGGAGAACTCCGAGCTTTCTTT.

The chain employs TRBV5-1 and TRBJ2-1, with D unresolved. CDR1 and CDR2 from the germline V gene are SGHRS and YFSETQ. Trimming shortened V by 3 bases and J by 4 bases, and 5 bases separated the two germline ends. This CDR3 is built from 12 residues. CDR3 in amino acids: CASSSTYNEQFF. The CDR3 nucleotides are TGCGCCAGCAGCTCCACGTACAATGAGCAGTTCTTC.

This clone was seen a single time. The chain has TRBV7-8 and TRBJ2-1, with TRBD1 identical over 7 bases. This CDR3 spans 13 amino acids. The germline CDR1 and CDR2 sequences are SGHVS and FQNEAQ. J lost 15 bases, V lost 4 bases, and 12 bases had no gene match. The CDR3 loop reads CASSSNRQGRLFF. CDR3 coding DNA: TGTGCCAGCAGCTCAAATCGACAGGGAAGGTTGTTCTTC. The full variable domain, rest sourced from reference TRBV7-8 and TRBJ2-1, is GAGVSQSPRYKVAKRGQDVALRCDPISGHVSLFWYQQALGQGPEFLTYFQNEAQLDKSGLPSDRFFAERPEGSVSTLKIQRTQQEDSAVYLCASSSNRQGRLFFGPGTRLTVL.

The chain recombines TRBV5-1 with TRBJ1-4; 8 positions agree with TRBD1. Germline V gives CDR1 SGHRS, CDR2 YFSETQ. The CDR3 covers 16 residues. The V segment lost 5 bases and the J segment 7 bases; nucleotides outside the gene matches: 13. For the CDR3, the DNA is TGCGCCAGCAGTACCGGACAGGGAAGGGTGGCTGAAAAACTGTTTTTT. The encoded protein is CASSTGQGRVAEKLFF.